The subject of this entry is one TCR beta chain. Its antigen is still unknown. Deletions cut 4 bases from V and 2 bases from J, with 11 bases between. Looked up from germline, CDR1 is SEHNR and CDR2 is FQNEAQ (reference sequence). This CDR3 is 14 amino acids long. This sample was taken from a study of post-analysis software for immune sequencing data. The wider study: Some patients lacked subtype; others had relapsing-remitting, secondary progressive or progressive-relapsing disease.

Researchers reported that TCR beta cDNA libraries carried unique molecular identifiers. T cells numbering roughly 1 to 11 million yielded cDNA molecules that totaled roughly 500,000. From the PCR reads, TCRdb called clonotypes with MiXCR, one entry per CDR3 protein. The table lists under 900,000 distinct CDR3 sequences, approximately 53% of them singletons. Study findings and constraints: Roughly 5 TRBV segments, including TRBV5-6, TRBV5-1 and TRBV20-1, were more frequent in patients than controls. When compared against controls, multiple sclerosis patients showed significantly lower normalized Chao1 diversity.

Sample: blood. This TCR was recovered from a girl aged 10 to 17 with multiple sclerosis. J is TRBJ2-5 and V is TRBV7-9; a weak D match, TRBD2 (6 bases). This CDR3 reads CASSSSTRQETQYF. The CDR3 bases are TGTGCCAGCAGCTCATCGACTAGACAAGAGACCCAGTACTTC.